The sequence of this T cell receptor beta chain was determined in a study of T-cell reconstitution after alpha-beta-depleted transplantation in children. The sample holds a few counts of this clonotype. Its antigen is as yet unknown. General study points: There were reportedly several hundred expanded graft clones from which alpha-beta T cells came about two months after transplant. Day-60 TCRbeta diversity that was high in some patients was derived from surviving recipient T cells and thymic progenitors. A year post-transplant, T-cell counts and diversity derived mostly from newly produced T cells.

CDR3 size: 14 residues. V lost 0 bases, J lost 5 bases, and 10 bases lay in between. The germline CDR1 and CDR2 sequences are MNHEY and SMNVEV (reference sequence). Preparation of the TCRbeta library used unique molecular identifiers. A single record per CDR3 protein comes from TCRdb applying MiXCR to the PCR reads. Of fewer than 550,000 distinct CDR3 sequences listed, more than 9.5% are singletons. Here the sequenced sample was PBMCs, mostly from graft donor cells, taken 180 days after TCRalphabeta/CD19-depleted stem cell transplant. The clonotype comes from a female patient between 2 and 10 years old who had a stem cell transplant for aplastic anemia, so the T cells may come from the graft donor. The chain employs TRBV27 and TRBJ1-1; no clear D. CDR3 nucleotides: TGTGCCAGCAGTTTATCGAGGGTGGCGACTGAAGCTTTCTTT. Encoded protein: CASSLSRVATEAFF.